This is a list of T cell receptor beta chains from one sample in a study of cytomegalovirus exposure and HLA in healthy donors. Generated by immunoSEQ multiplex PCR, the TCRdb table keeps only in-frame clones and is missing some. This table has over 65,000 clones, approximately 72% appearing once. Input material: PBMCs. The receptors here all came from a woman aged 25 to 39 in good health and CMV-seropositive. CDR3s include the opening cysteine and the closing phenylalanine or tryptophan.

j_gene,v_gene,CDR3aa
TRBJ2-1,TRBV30,CAWGDNPEQFF
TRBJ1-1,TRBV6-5,CASSYSRNTEAFF
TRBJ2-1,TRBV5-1,CASSSYGDYNEQFF
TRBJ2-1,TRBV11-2,CASSSGSGRGNEQFF
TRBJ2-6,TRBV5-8,CASRGLSGANVLTF
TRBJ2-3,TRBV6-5,CASSPGFGGTDTQYF
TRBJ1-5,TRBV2,CASSAGIQMGQPQHF
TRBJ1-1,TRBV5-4,CASSGRDRDEAFF
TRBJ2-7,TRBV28,CASSPMDGVSYEQYF
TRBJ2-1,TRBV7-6,CASSLGGKDNEQFF
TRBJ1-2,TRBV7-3,CASSSGPGNGYTF
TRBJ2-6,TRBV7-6,CASSLGAAGTGANVLTF
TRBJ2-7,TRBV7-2,CASSLGSGGSSYYEQYF
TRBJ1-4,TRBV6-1,CASSEQKQSNEKLFF
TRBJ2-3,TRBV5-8,CASGKDSYTDTQYF
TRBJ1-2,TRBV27,CASSLRWTGEMTGGYTF
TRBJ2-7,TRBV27,CASSFGQGRNEQYF
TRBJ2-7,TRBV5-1,CASSLAGQYEQYF
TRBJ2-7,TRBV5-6,CASSWTGAYEQYF
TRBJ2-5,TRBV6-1,CASRQTGGRETQYF
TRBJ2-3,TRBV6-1,CASVGGADTQYF
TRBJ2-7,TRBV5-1,CASSLGGTSVGEQYF
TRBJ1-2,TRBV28,CASSYRDGYTF
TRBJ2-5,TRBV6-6,CASTGRGYQETLYF
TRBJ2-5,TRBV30,CAWSANQGTETQYF
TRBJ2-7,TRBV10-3,CAISVRGGPYEQYF
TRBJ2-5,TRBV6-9,CASSSAGGQETQYF
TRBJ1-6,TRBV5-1,CASSLDTGRISPLHF
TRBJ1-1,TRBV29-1,CSVRQLNTEAFF
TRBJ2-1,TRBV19,CASSLGTGGRGNEQFF